This T cell receptor beta chain originates from a study of blood T cells in healthy people across ages (dated by TCRdb to the mid-2010s). Context from the whole study: In model experiments, template switching captured about one uniquely barcoded TCR beta cDNA molecule for every two T cells. The study measured age-related changes in TCR beta repertoire diversity using deep sequencing normalized with unique cDNA molecular identifiers. Four age groups were formed from the donors: young (average around 15 years), middle-aged (just under 40), aged (roughly 59) and long-lived (roughly 81). The study analyzed two additional independent replicas of 1 million unique cDNA reads from the same blood draw for two donors, one aged 18 to 30 and one aged 80 or older.

This clonotype showed up many times. The target of this receptor is not known. The input lacks base qualities; no much larger clone sits a single base away. The approximately 39 donors, aged about 6 to 100 years, were systemically healthy Caucasian individuals from Russia. Around 10 milliliters of peripheral blood were drawn from each donor into EDTA-treated Vacutainer tubes. Ficoll-Paque density-gradient centrifugation was used to isolate PBMCs, with at least 7 million per sample. Trizol reagent was used to extract total RNA from the PBMCs, yielding at least 5.5 micrograms per sample. For every donor, flow cytometry on a PBMC aliquot measured the percentage of naive CD45RAhigh/CD27high T cells. Points the paper makes about the study in general: The CMV infection status of donors was not known, potentially confounding age-related changes in expanded clonotypes. Compared with the aged group, the long-lived group had more naive CD4+ T cells, fewer expanded clones and increased TCR diversity, a pattern suggesting age selection. There was a strong correlation between observed TCR beta diversity and the percentage of naive T cells measured by flow cytometry. Since profiling was done on bulk unsorted PBMCs, naive and antigen-experienced compartments could not be conclusively compared. Estimates of total diversity from one million sequenced T cells were regarded as lower bounds and underestimates. Observed TCR beta diversity per million T cells fell roughly linearly with age, and a significant reduction was already apparent by age about 38.

The library was built by means of 5' RACE. Sequenced using an Illumina HiSeq 2500. A second roughly 6 to 11 cycle PCR used a sample-barcoded 5' primer and a J-beta primer mix. A unique molecular identifier was introduced onto each TCR beta cDNA molecule by a template-switch 5' adaptor carrying 12 random nucleotides. At least 2.5 million CDR3-containing paired-end reads were obtained from each sample. The Mint cDNA synthesis kit, primed by a TRBC-specific oligonucleotide, was used to synthesize first-strand cDNA from all RNA. After uracil-DNA glycosylase treatment, a first 18-cycle PCR used universal primers M1SS and BC2_uni_R on all cDNA. The paper's processing steps were these. For normalization, 1 million high-quality reads, each with a distinct molecular identifier, were randomly selected from each sample. Instead of being binned into consensus sequences, reads with shared molecular identifiers were discarded. CDR3 identification, clonotype clustering and error correction used MiTCR with a Q25 quality threshold and the strictest error-elimination algorithm. Lower-bound total TCR beta diversity was estimated with a nonparametric unseen species model using Euler transformation. The public sequencing data were trimmed at Q25 with fastp and processed into clonotypes with MiXCR by TCRdb, which kept only in-frame beta chains. Rows merge per CDR3 protein into single entries with the most common DNA and genes. Clone size and V and J calls follow TCRdb, not the original study. The sample profile shows more than 750,000 distinct CDR3 sequences; around 29% of them were found once. Roughly a tenth of the sample is held by the ten biggest clonotypes.

The CDR3 has 16 amino acids, counting the end cysteine and phenylalanine. Of all the DNA, just the CDR3 is kept, 48 bases in frame from base 1. The germline V gene supplies CDR1 LGHNA and CDR2 YSLEER. Trimming at the junction amounts to 0 bases on V and 7 bases on J, and the germline ends lie 17 bases apart. These same records also appear under a second study, on T cells of mothers and their children. Per the second study: Nine systemically healthy Caucasian individuals served as donors, namely three mothers together with their six children. cDNA synthesis consumed the entire amount of extracted RNA, loaded at approximately 1.4 ug RNA in each 15 ul reaction. Sample barcodes and 2-4 random nucleotides were added via the M1S primer in the second PCR. Over 10 million TCR beta CDR3 reads came from each mother, compared with some 3 million reads from each child. Thymic selection similarly shapes TCR recombination output in related and unrelated pairs, with minor effect from inherited differences. Normalized repertoire overlap was always slightly but never significantly higher in related than unrelated mother-child pairs. With a sensitivity of approximately 96 clones per million clonotypes, no persistent microchimeric T cell clones were detected. To look for features that set related mother-child pairs apart from unrelated individuals, the researchers ran deep NGS to compare the TCR beta repertoires of mothers and children. Mothers averaged about 40 +/- 4 years of age and children averaged approximately 11 +/- 4 years. After adapters were ligated using NEBNext reagents, the libraries underwent 100+100 nt paired-end sequencing on an Illumina HiSeq 2000. To prevent cross-contamination, the mother and child libraries were prepared a month apart and were sequenced in separate runs. Between roughly 450,000 and 2,000,000 distinct TCR beta clonotypes were identified per donor. Naive TCR beta clonotypes were estimated from low-frequency clonotypes matched to each donor's FACS-determined naive share, without sorting.

Material: blood. The sequence is built from TRBV4-3 and TRBJ2-3; tentative D gene TRBD2, with 6 bases matching. This clonotype was sampled from a woman aged 40 to 50 in good health. The DNA sequence follows: TGCGCCAGCAGCCAAGAGGCTAGCGACTCTCATCATACGCAGTATTTT. This translates into CASSQEASDSHHTQYF.